This T cell receptor (beta chain) derives from a study of T cell responses to AZD1222 COVID-19 vaccine. Study findings and constraints: Spike-specific TCR depth and breadth grew after two AZD1222 doses. Spike-wide vaccine-associated CD4 TCRs dominated at 160-218 and 743-854. None of the repertoires were sampled until the peak T cell response had passed. The donor cohort was predominantly white British with a female majority, and clonal diversity may have been underestimated.

There are 13 residues in the CDR3. Germline CDR1 MNHEY, CDR2 SVGAGI. V was clipped by 5 bases and J by 2 bases, with 9 bases between them. The table came from immunoSEQ multiplex PCR; TCRdb's copy has only in-frame clones and leaves some out. The data show 90,000 to 150,000 clones, about nine tenths seen once. On this clone itself: Its target is unknown.

Sequencing was performed on peripheral blood, taken 28 days after the second AZD1222 dose. The chain is built from TRBV6-5 and TRBJ1-1; D not resolved. The TCR comes from an adult who received the AZD1222 COVID-19 vaccine. CDR3 in amino acids: CASSRKSNTEAFF. The CDR3, as DNA: TGTGCCAGCAGTAGAAAGAGCAACACTGAAGCTTTCTTT.